Below, 28 T cell receptor beta chains from the same sample are listed, as sequenced in a study of cytotoxic CD8 clonotypes in ibrutinib-treated CLL. Here immunoSEQ multiplex PCR was the method, and the copy in TCRdb shows in-frame clones only, minus some. The sample lists roughly 29,000 clones, less than 75% occurring once. Sequences were derived from PBMCs, sampled before ibrutinib treatment. All receptors derive from a human donor with chronic lymphocytic leukemia.

This clone came up a few times. The chain carries TRBV28 and TRBJ2-3; 9 nucleotides align to TRBD2. CDR1 and CDR2 (germline): MDHEN, SYDVKM. V lost 3 bases to trimming and J lost 8 bases; unmatched junction nucleotides: 6. This CDR3 is built from 14 residues. CDR3 residues: CASSFRGGAGTQYF. In DNA form, the CDR3 reads TGTGCCAGCAGTTTTCGCGGGGGGGCAGGTACGCAGTATTTT.

The rearrangement joins TRBV6-4 to TRBJ1-1; no firm D call. The CDR3 contains 13 residues. Germline CDR1 reads MRHNA; CDR2 reads SNTAGT. Trimming took off 3 bases at V and 7 bases at J, with 12 bases between the two ends. The CDR3 DNA reads TGTGCCAGCAGTGATAGAGGGTGGGGTGAAGCTTTCTTT. Its translation: CASSDRGWGEAFF.

The V call is TRBV29-1, the J call TRBJ1-1, with 7 bases matching TRBD1. The trim removed 3 bases at V and 4 bases at J, leaving 8 bases unmatched. Germline V gene lookup returns CDR1 SQVTM and CDR2 ANQGSEA. This CDR3 comprises 14 residues. The DNA for the CDR3 is TGCAGCGTTGAGTACAGGGGACTGAGCACTGAAGCTTTCTTT. The encoded protein is CSVEYRGLSTEAFF.

CDR3 residues: CASRSTDTQYF. CDR3 nucleotide sequence: TGTGCCAGCCGGAGCACAGATACGCAGTATTTT. The chain recombines TRBV19 with TRBJ2-3; D is ambiguous. The CDR3 is 11 residues long. The germline CDR1 and CDR2 sequences are LNHDA and SQIVND (reference sequence). V dropped 9 bases and J dropped 0 bases, with 4 bases sitting between them.

The gene calls are TRBV14 and TRBJ2-1; either TRBD1 or TRBD2 may supply D (6 bases each). With 4 bases removed from V and 4 bases from J, the gap between germline ends came to 14 bases. This CDR3 contains 15 residues. CDR1 SGHDN and CDR2 FVKESK come from the germline V gene. The CDR3 protein is CASSPQRGDYNEQFF. In DNA, the CDR3 is TGTGCCAGCAGCCCCCAGAGGGGGGATTACAATGAGCAGTTCTTC. Combining the CDR3 with reference TRBV14 and TRBJ2-1 gives the whole variable domain EAGVTQFPSHSVIEKGQTVTLRCDPISGHDNLYWYRRVMGKEIKFLLHFVKESKQDESGMPNNRFLAERTGGTYSTLKVQPAELEDSGVYFCASSPQRGDYNEQFFGPGTRLTVL.

J is TRBJ2-5 and V is TRBV18; no clear D. This CDR3 is built from 16 residues. Trimming cost V 2 bases and J 2 bases, with 15 bases left between them. Looked up from germline, CDR1 is KGHSH and CDR2 is LQKENI. DNA for the CDR3: TGTGCCAGCTCACCAGTAGTGGCAGCACTACAAGAGACCCAGTACTTC. Residues: CASSPVVAALQETQYF.

J is TRBJ2-7 and V is TRBV14; 9 nucleotides align to TRBD2. V shed 5 bases, J shed 0 bases, and the junction held 5 bases outside the gene matches. Looked up from germline, CDR1 is SGHDN and CDR2 is FVKESK. The CDR3 consists of 15 residues. CDR3 region: CASSYGLAPSYEQYF. The DNA for the CDR3 is TGTGCCAGCAGCTACGGACTAGCGCCCTCCTACGAGCAGTACTTC.

V is TRBV29-1 and J is TRBJ2-1; 7 bases align to TRBD2. Losses at the gene ends were 6 bases for V and 0 bases for J; bases not matched to a gene: 14. The CDR3 totals 17 residues. Germline V gene lookup returns CDR1 SQVTM and CDR2 ANQGSEA. CDR3 coding DNA: TGCAGCGTCTGGGCCCCTTATTCTAGCGGCTCCTACAATGAGCAGTTCTTC. This codes for CSVWAPYSSGSYNEQFF.

This clone was seen a handful of times. The chain uses TRBV6-1 and TRBJ2-3, with a tentative D call TRBD1 (6 bases). The CDR3 totals 17 residues. V lost 3 bases and J lost 7, with 23 bases in between. Germline V gives CDR1 MNHNS, CDR2 SASEGT. DNA of the CDR3: TGTGCCAGCAGTGAGGCCGGGACAACCCTCTGGGAGAATACGCAGTATTTT. Its protein is CASSEAGTTLWENTQYF.

This clone is medium-sized in the sample. The rearrangement uses TRBV4-1 and TRBJ2-7; a weak D match, TRBD1 (5 bases). Trimming took off 0 bases at V and 0 bases at J, with 15 bases between the two ends. CDR1 and CDR2 from the germline V gene are MGHRA and YSYEKL. The CDR3 contains 17 residues. The CDR3 DNA reads as TGCGCCAGCAGCCAAGATACGTATGGGCAGGGCTCCTACGAGCAGTACTTC. Amino acids: CASSQDTYGQGSYEQYF.

The V and J genes are TRBV7-2 and TRBJ2-7; D is perhaps TRBD1 or TRBD2 (5 bases each). V was trimmed by 6 bases and J by 2 bases, leaving 17 bases between them. Germline V gives CDR1 SGHTA, CDR2 FQGNSA. The CDR3 is made up of 15 amino acids. The chain's CDR3 is CASRDQVGEPYEQYF. The CDR3 coding sequence is TGTGCCAGCAGGGATCAGGTGGGGGAACCCTACGAGCAGTACTTC.

This clone was picked up a small number of times. The J gene is TRBJ1-1, the V gene TRBV15; a possible D gene is TRBD1 (5 bases). Germline CDR1 is LNHNV and CDR2 is YYDKDF (reference sequence). V was clipped by 0 bases and J by 3 bases, with 14 bases between them. The CDR3 is made up of 16 amino acids. CDR3 nucleotides: TGTGCCACCAGCAGAGATTTGGCAGGGTCGGACACTGAAGCTTTCTTT. Its protein is CATSRDLAGSDTEAFF.

This clone was detected only once. V and J are TRBV11-2 and TRBJ2-7; 8 bases are shared with TRBD1. The germline V gene has CDR1 SGHAT and CDR2 FQNNGV. CDR3 length: 16 amino acids. V gave up 4 bases and J gave up 0 bases; unmatched junction bases: 8. The CDR3 is CASSSSRQGASYEQYF. CDR3 in DNA: TGTGCCAGCAGCTCGTCTCGCCAGGGGGCCTCCTACGAGCAGTACTTC. Full variable domain (outside the CDR3, taken from reference TRBV11-2 and TRBJ2-7): EAGVAQSPRYKIIEKRQSVAFWCNPISGHATLYWYQQILGQGPKLLIQFQNNGVVDDSQLPKDRFSAERLKGVDSTLKIQPAKLEDSAVYLCASSSSRQGASYEQYFGPGTRLTVT.

CDR3 DNA: TGTGCCAGTAGTATCCATGGACTCGACAATCAGCCCCAGCATTTT. This encodes CASSIHGLDNQPQHF. The V call is TRBV19, the J call TRBJ1-5; D not certain. V shed 3 bases and J shed 3 bases, with 12 bases lying between them. The CDR3 length is 15 residues. Germline assignment: CDR1 LNHDA and CDR2 SQIVND (reference sequence).

The chain joins TRBV4-2 to TRBJ2-3; D might be TRBD1 (6 bases). The ends were cut back, 1 base at V and 5 bases at J, with 16 bases in the middle. This CDR3 is 16 amino acids long. Looked up from germline, CDR1 is LGHNA and CDR2 is YNFKEQ. CDR3 sequence (DNA): TGTGCCAGCAGCCAAGCAGTGGGGGCGCCGGGAGATACGCAGTATTTT. Its translation is CASSQAVGAPGDTQYF.

The V gene is TRBV5-1, the J gene TRBJ2-7; no definite D call. The CDR3 loop spans 13 amino acids. V shed 4 bases and J shed 4 bases, with 12 bases lying between them. CDR1 is SGHRS and CDR2 is YFSETQ in the germline V gene. CDR3 amino acids: CASSPMDAYEQYF. The DNA of the CDR3 is TGCGCCAGCAGCCCCATGGACGCTTACGAGCAGTACTTC. Looking up the rest from reference TRBV5-1 and TRBJ2-7 gives the full variable domain: KAGVTQTPRYLIKTRGQQVTLSCSPISGHRSVSWYQQTPGQGLQFLFEYFSETQRNKGNFPGRFSGRQFSNSRSEMNVSTLELGDSALYLCASSPMDAYEQYFGPGTRLTVT.

As concerns this clone: At one end, the junction sequence differs from germline, possibly due to a read error. V is TRBV5-8 and J is TRBJ2-6; D is uncertain. The germline V gene has CDR1 SGHTS and CDR2 YDEGEE. This CDR3 is built from 17 residues. The DNA for the CDR3 is TGTGCCAGCATGTTCTGTCACCACACAAAGTCGGGCCAATGTCCTGACTTC. It encodes CASMFCHHTKSGQCPDF.

V gene TRBV6-1 combines with J gene TRBJ2-7; D is possibly TRBD1 (5 bases). Germline V gene lookup returns CDR1 MNHNS and CDR2 SASEGT. The CDR3 has 13 amino acids. The germline V and J ends were trimmed by 9 bases and 5 bases, with 17 bases remaining between them. CDR3 amino acids: CASCATVIHEQYF. The CDR3 DNA reads TGTGCCAGTTGTGCGACAGTAATCCACGAGCAGTACTTC.

The chain employs TRBV6-5 and TRBJ2-3; TRBD1 aligns across 11 bases. The CDR3 sequence is 14 residues long. The J segment lost 4 bases and the V segment lost 7 bases, leaving 4 bases of the junction unmatched. Germline values: CDR1 MNHEY, CDR2 SVGAGI. CDR3 DNA: TGTGCCAGCAAGCGGGGACAGGGGGCAGATACGCAGTATTTT. As protein: CASKRGQGADTQYF.

This sequence joins TRBV7-2 and TRBJ2-1, with D unresolved. The CDR3 spans 13 residues. Looked up from germline, CDR1 is SGHTA and CDR2 is FQGNSA. V was pared by 1 base and J by 9 bases, with 10 bases between. CDR3 protein: CASSLVISGEQFF. The CDR3 DNA is TGTGCCAGCAGCTTAGTTATCAGTGGTGAGCAGTTCTTC.

CDR3 DNA sequence: TGTGCCAGCACCCCTCGGGACTACCCATACAATGAGCAGTTCTTC. Amino acid sequence: CASTPRDYPYNEQFF. J is TRBJ2-1 and V is TRBV9; 7 nucleotides agree with TRBD2. Per germline, CDR1 SGDLS and CDR2 YYNGEE. The CDR3 is 15 residues long. J gave up 4 bases and V 6 bases, and 10 bases lay outside the gene matches.

By proportion, this clone is medium-sized (0.01 to 0.1%). The gene calls are TRBV19 and TRBJ1-2; D perhaps matches TRBD1 (6 bases). The CDR3 has 12 amino acids. Germline values: CDR1 LNHDA, CDR2 SQIVND (reference sequence). V was cut by 8 bases and J by 4 bases, with 11 bases left in between. The DNA for the CDR3 is TGTGCCAGTTTGGACAGAACCTATGGCTACACCTTC. Its translation: CASLDRTYGYTF.

The V and J genes are TRBV6-1 and TRBJ2-7, with 8 bases lining up with TRBD1. CDR3 length equals 13 residues. Per germline, CDR1 MNHNS and CDR2 SASEGT. J was trimmed by 6 bases and V by 2 bases; bases with no gene match: 3. The CDR3 loop reads CASSETRGREQYF. CDR3 sequence (DNA): TGTGCCAGCAGTGAAACCAGGGGGCGCGAGCAGTACTTC.

V usage is TRBV5-1 and J usage is TRBJ2-3; D gene ambiguous. The CDR3 covers 16 residues. The germline V gene encodes CDR1 SGHRS and CDR2 YFSETQ. V was trimmed by 2 bases and J by 0 bases, leaving 13 bases between them. CDR3 DNA: TGCGCCAGCAGCTTTACGACTCGATATAGCACAGATACGCAGTATTTT. Translation: CASSFTTRYSTDTQYF.

The sample holds a few counts of this clone. The chain uses TRBV10-3 and TRBJ1-1; D may be TRBD1 (5 bases). Germline CDR1 ENHRY, CDR2 SYGVKD. CDR3 size: 14 residues. Trimming stripped 3 bases from V and 11 bases from J, with 19 bases between. CDR3 amino acids: CAISDVGHRSGAFF. The CDR3 DNA reads TGTGCCATCAGTGACGTAGGACACCGTTCGGGGGCTTTCTTT.

This clone was observed at least ten times. The chain uses TRBV2 and TRBJ1-6; D unclear. V lost 2 bases and J lost 6, with 17 bases in between. Germline V gene data show CDR1 as SNHLY and CDR2 as FYNNEI. This CDR3 is built from 17 residues. The CDR3 protein is CASSEPTDAPGNSPLHF. The CDR3, as DNA: TGTGCCAGCAGTGAACCTACGGACGCCCCGGGTAATTCACCCCTCCACTTT. Together with reference TRBV2 and TRBJ1-6, the CDR3 gives the full variable domain: EPEVTQTPSHQVTQMGQEVILRCVPISNHLYFYWYRQILGQKVEFLVSFYNNEISEKSEIFDDQFSVERPDGSNFTLKIRSTKLEDSAMYFCASSEPTDAPGNSPLHFGNGTRLTVT.

The genes are TRBV5-6 and TRBJ2-6, with D possibly being TRBD1 or TRBD2 (5 bases each). Germline lookup yields CDR1 SGHDT and CDR2 YYEEEE. This CDR3 contains 17 residues. V was cut by 0 bases and J by 4 bases, with 14 bases left in between. The CDR3 region has the DNA TGTGCCAGCAGCTTGGCGGGGCCTTGGGCGGGGGCCAACGTCCTGACTTTC. Its translation is CASSLAGPWAGANVLTF.

In its sample, this clone ranks as medium-sized. This chain links TRBV29-1 with TRBJ2-4, with TRBD2 matching 8 bases. The CDR3 spans 15 residues. The germline V gene has CDR1 SQVTM and CDR2 ANQGSEA. Trimming cost V 7 bases and J 4 bases; bases outside gene matches: 12. The CDR3 here is CSASSGGGLKNIQYF. In DNA form, the CDR3 reads TGCAGCGCCTCCAGCGGGGGAGGTTTGAAAAACATTCAGTACTTC.